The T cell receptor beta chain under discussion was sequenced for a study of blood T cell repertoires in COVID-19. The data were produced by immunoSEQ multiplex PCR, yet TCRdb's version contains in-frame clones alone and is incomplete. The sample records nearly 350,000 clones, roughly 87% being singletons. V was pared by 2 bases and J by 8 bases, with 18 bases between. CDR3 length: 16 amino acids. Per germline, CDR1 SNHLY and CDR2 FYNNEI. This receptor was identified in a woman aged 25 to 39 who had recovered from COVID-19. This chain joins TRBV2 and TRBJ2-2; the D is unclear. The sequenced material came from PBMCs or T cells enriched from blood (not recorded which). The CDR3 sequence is CASSESDIWVGGELFF. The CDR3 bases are TGTGCCAGCAGTGAAAGCGATATTTGGGTCGGGGGGGAGCTGTTTTTT.